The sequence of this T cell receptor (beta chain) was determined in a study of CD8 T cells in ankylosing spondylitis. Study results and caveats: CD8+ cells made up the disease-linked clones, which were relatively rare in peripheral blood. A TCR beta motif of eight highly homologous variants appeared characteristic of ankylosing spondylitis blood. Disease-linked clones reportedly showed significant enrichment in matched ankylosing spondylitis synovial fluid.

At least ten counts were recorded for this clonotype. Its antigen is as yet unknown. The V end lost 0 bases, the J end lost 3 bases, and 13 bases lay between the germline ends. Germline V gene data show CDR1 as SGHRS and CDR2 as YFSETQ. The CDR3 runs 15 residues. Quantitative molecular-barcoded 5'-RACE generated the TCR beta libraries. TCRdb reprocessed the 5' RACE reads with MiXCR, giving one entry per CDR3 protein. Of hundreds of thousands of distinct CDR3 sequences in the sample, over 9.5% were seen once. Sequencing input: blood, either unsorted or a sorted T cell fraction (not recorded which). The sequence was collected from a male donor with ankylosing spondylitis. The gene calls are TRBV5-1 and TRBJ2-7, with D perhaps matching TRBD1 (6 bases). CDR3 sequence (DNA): TGCGCCAGCAGCTTGGGCCCGGGACACCTCTACGAGCAGTACTTC. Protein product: CASSLGPGHLYEQYF.